These T cell receptor beta chains were read from a single sample in a study of OX40 agonist ivuxolimab in advanced cancers. The table came from immunoSEQ multiplex PCR; TCRdb's copy has only in-frame clones and leaves some out. Here the sample spans 65,000 to 100,000 clones, 80% to 95% being singletons. The sample in question was CD4+ or CD8+ T cells sorted from blood, obtained in a trial of the OX40 agonist ivuxolimab. The source of these receptors is an adult with an advanced solid tumor such as melanoma, head and neck, liver or kidney cancer. CDR3s include the opening cysteine and the closing phenylalanine or tryptophan. The D gene is left open where the match is weak. For some rows the clone size is stated as once, few or many, or as a class when expanded; others skip it.

CDR3aa,CDR3nt,j_gene,len,d_gene,abundance,v_gene
CASSPTGVRSYGYTF,TGTGCCAGCAGCCCCACTGGCGTCCGGTCCTATGGCTACACCTTC,TRBJ1-2,15,.,.,TRBV7-2
CASSPPPRGLAFF,TGTGCCAGCTCACCACCGCCCAGGGGTTTAGCTTTCTTT,TRBJ1-1,13,.,.,TRBV18
CASSRGGEQFF,TGTGCCAGCAGCCGTGGCGGTGAGCAGTTCTTC,TRBJ2-1,11,.,.,TRBV11-3
CASSGPDRGLLYSNQPQHF,TGTGCCAGCAGTGGACCCGACAGGGGGCTCCTTTATAGCAATCAGCCCCAGCATTTT,TRBJ1-5,19,TRBD1,.,TRBV6-1
CASSYLDTANTGELFF,TGTGCCAGCAGTTACTTAGACACCGCGAACACCGGGGAGCTGTTTTTT,TRBJ2-2,16,.,.,TRBV6-5
CASSEWGGLNQPQHF,TGCGCCAGCAGTGAGTGGGGCGGATTGAATCAGCCCCAGCATTTT,TRBJ1-5,15,.,once,TRBV10-2
CASSPRQGALSLYNEQFF,TGTGCCAGTAGTCCTCGACAGGGGGCCTTATCCTTGTACAATGAGCAGTTCTTC,TRBJ2-1,18,TRBD1,.,TRBV19
CAWSVEGQDTGELFF,TGTGCCTGGAGTGTAGAGGGACAGGACACCGGGGAGCTGTTTTTT,TRBJ2-2,15,TRBD1,.,TRBV30
CASSARTGTGELFF,TGCGCCAGCAGTGCCCGGACAGGGACCGGGGAGCTGTTTTTT,TRBJ2-2,14,TRBD1,.,TRBV10-1
CASSEQAGTLETQYF,TGCGCCAGCAGCGAACAAGCGGGGACCCTAGAGACCCAGTACTTC,TRBJ2-5,15,TRBD2,few,TRBV5-1
CASSKEEVAGVTYEQYF,TGTGCCAGCAGCAAAGAGGAGGTAGCGGGGGTGACCTACGAGCAGTACTTC,TRBJ2-7,17,.,.,TRBV21-1